These 21 T cell receptor beta chains share one sample of origin, sequenced in a study of blood T cell repertoires in COVID-19. Some clones are missing from TCRdb's copy, which holds only in-frame ones; the method was immunoSEQ multiplex PCR. The top ten hold roughly 15% of the sample, which has about 80,000 clones, about four fifths seen once. Sequenced sample: peripheral blood. The receptors come from a human donor in a cohort sampled during active COVID-19.

The gene calls are TRBV11-2 and TRBJ2-2, with 7 bases that match TRBD1. The V and J ends lost 6 bases and 4 bases, in that order; junction bases with no gene match: 2. Germline loops: CDR1 SGHAT, CDR2 FQNNGV. The CDR3 has 13 residues. The CDR3 loop is CASRDRVTGELFF. As DNA, the CDR3 is TGTGCCAGCAGAGACAGGGTCACCGGGGAGCTGTTTTTT. The full variable domain, with the rest looked up from reference TRBV11-2 and TRBJ2-2, is EAGVAQSPRYKIIEKRQSVAFWCNPISGHATLYWYQQILGQGPKLLIQFQNNGVVDDSQLPKDRFSAERLKGVDSTLKIQPAKLEDSAVYLCASRDRVTGELFFGEGSRLTVL.

The CDR3 protein is CASTHAGLAGGPSTDTQYF. In DNA form, the CDR3 reads TGTGCCAGTACCCATGCGGGACTAGCGGGAGGGCCGTCGACAGATACGCAGTATTTT. The rearrangement uses TRBV19 and TRBJ2-3; TRBD2 agrees at 16 bases. V lost 7 bases, J lost 3 bases, and 13 bases stayed unmatched. This CDR3 contains 19 residues. CDR1 is LNHDA, CDR2 SQIVND, per germline (reference sequence).

In this sample, this clone turned up once. CDR3 sequence reads: CASSYFARVGYTF. In DNA form, the CDR3 reads TGTGCCAGCAGTTACTTTGCCAGGGTAGGCTACACCTTC. The chain is built from TRBV6-5 and TRBJ1-2; possibly TRBD1 for D (5 bases). Germline loops: CDR1 MNHEY, CDR2 SVGAGI. Trimming pared 1 base from V and 8 bases from J, leaving 11 bases between. The CDR3 extends over 13 amino acids.

V and J are TRBV7-6 and TRBJ2-3; TRBD2 matches 12 bases. CDR1 and CDR2 from the germline V gene are SGHVS and FNYEAQ. The CDR3 contains 18 residues. V lost 5 bases, J lost 0 bases, and 9 bases stayed unmatched. The CDR3: CASSPTSGGPTSTDTQYF. The CDR3 region has the DNA TGTGCCAGCAGCCCAACTAGCGGGGGGCCGACGAGCACAGATACGCAGTATTTT.

The chain combines TRBV11-3 with TRBJ1-2; tentatively, D is TRBD1 (5 bases). CDR1 is SGHNT and CDR2 is YENEEA in the germline V gene. The CDR3 loop spans 14 amino acids. Trimming removed 0 bases at V and 8 bases at J, with 13 bases between. The CDR3 DNA reads as TGTGCCAGCAGCTTAGATCTCGGACAAGAGGGCTACACCTTC. Its translation is CASSLDLGQEGYTF.

The chain recombines TRBV9 with TRBJ2-1; D is unresolved. CDR1 and CDR2 (germline): SGDLS, YYNGEE. V shed 0 bases and J shed 2 bases, with 9 bases lying between them. The CDR3 covers 15 residues. CDR3 nucleotides: TGTGCCAGCAGCGTAGCTGGCCACCCCTACAATGAGCAGTTCTTC. Translation gives CASSVAGHPYNEQFF.

J is TRBJ2-3 and V is TRBV6-5; weak D call: TRBD2 (6 bases). The germline CDR1 and CDR2 sequences are MNHEY and SVGAGI. The ends were cut back, 8 bases at V and 15 bases at J, with 18 bases in the middle. The CDR3 loop spans 11 amino acids. The CDR3 region is CASWDGGLEYF. In DNA, the CDR3 is TGTGCCAGCTGGGACGGGGGTCTAGAATATTTT.

The CDR3 spells CASSLEQGVTEAFF. The CDR3 DNA sequence: TGTGCCAGCAGCCTAGAACAGGGAGTCACTGAAGCTTTCTTT. The V call is TRBV7-9, the J call TRBJ1-1; possibly TRBD1 for D (6 bases). The CDR3 extends over 14 amino acids. Trimming stripped 5 bases from V and 4 bases from J, with 14 bases between. Germline V gives CDR1 SEHNR, CDR2 FQNEAQ (reference sequence).

The chain couples TRBV20-1 to TRBJ1-1; D is perhaps TRBD1 (5 bases). V was cut by 8 bases and J by 1 base, with 8 bases left in between. Germline CDR1 reads DFQATT; CDR2 reads SNEGSKA (reference sequence). There are 11 residues in the CDR3. CDR3 nucleotide sequence: TGCAGTTGCAGGGAGAACACTGAAGCTTTCTTT. This gives the protein CSCRENTEAFF.

This clone was picked up many times. The CDR3 nucleotides are TGTGCCAGCAGCTTGGACACGAACACTGAAGCTTTCTTT. As protein: CASSLDTNTEAFF. The J gene is TRBJ1-1, the V gene TRBV7-9; D possibly corresponds to TRBD1 (5 bases). Trimming left V 3 bases short and J 1 base short, with 6 bases between. Germline CDR1 and CDR2: SEHNR and FQNEAQ (reference sequence). This CDR3 comprises 13 residues.

The CDR3 is CASSVGQGAEKLFF. The CDR3 DNA sequence: TGCGCCAGCAGCGTCGGACAGGGCGCTGAAAAACTGTTTTTT. The chain combines TRBV5-1 with TRBJ1-4, with TRBD1 matching over 8 bases. The V gene's germline CDR1 is SGHRS and CDR2 YFSETQ. The CDR3 extends over 14 amino acids. V lost 4 bases and J lost 7; bases outside the gene matches: 6.

The V and J genes are TRBV7-9 and TRBJ1-6; D possibly corresponds to TRBD1 (6 bases). Per germline, CDR1 SEHNR and CDR2 FQNEAQ (reference sequence). This CDR3 region has 14 residues. V was pared by 2 bases and J by 9 bases, with 11 bases between. The CDR3 region is CASSLTGMGSPLHF. CDR3 coding DNA: TGTGCCAGCAGCTTAACAGGGATGGGTTCACCCCTCCACTTT.

The rearrangement links TRBV7-9 to TRBJ2-1; 7 nucleotides align to TRBD2. CDR1 and CDR2 (germline): SEHNR, FQNEAQ (reference sequence). This CDR3 spans 15 amino acids. V trimming: 6 bases; J trimming: 6 bases; junction bases outside the gene matches: 11. CDR3: CASSLPGDYSNEQFF. As DNA, the CDR3 is TGTGCCAGCAGTCTGCCTGGGGACTACAGCAATGAGCAGTTCTTC.

This clone was found once. In DNA form, the CDR3 reads TGTGCCAGCAGCTTGGGACTAGCGGGCAGCTCCTACGAGCAGTACGTC. Amino acid sequence: CASSLGLAGSSYEQYV. The chain joins TRBV5-6 to TRBJ2-7, with 10 bases matching TRBD2. Trimming removed 0 bases from V and 0 bases from J; junction bases left unmatched: 3. The CDR3 extends over 16 amino acids. Germline V CDR1 and CDR2: SGHDT, YYEEEE.

The J gene is TRBJ2-7, the V gene TRBV6-4; 12 bases map to TRBD2. Per germline, CDR1 MRHNA and CDR2 SNTAGT. CDR3 length equals 15 residues. V dropped 3 bases and J dropped 0; count of bases not matched to a gene: 0. The CDR3 region is CASSELAGGSYEQYF. The CDR3 DNA is TGTGCCAGCAGTGAACTAGCGGGGGGCTCCTACGAGCAGTACTTC.

This clone was observed many times. This chain links TRBV27 with TRBJ2-1; D might be TRBD2 (5 bases). This CDR3 contains 15 residues. V gave up 6 bases and J gave up 4 bases, with 16 bases separating them. Germline lookup yields CDR1 MNHEY and CDR2 SMNVEV (reference sequence). Here the CDR3 reads CASSPGGAFYNEQFF. The DNA for the CDR3 is TGTGCCAGCAGCCCTGGAGGCGCGTTTTACAATGAGCAGTTCTTC.

The V and J genes are TRBV19 and TRBJ1-2, with D possibly being TRBD1 (5 bases). The CDR3 runs to 13 residues. The V end was cut by 5 bases, the J end by 3 bases, with 10 bases between. Germline lookup yields CDR1 LNHDA and CDR2 SQIVND (reference sequence). The CDR3 sequence is CASSPTDYYGYTF. The CDR3 nucleotides are TGTGCCAGTAGTCCGACAGACTACTATGGCTACACCTTC.

The rearrangement uses TRBV28 and TRBJ2-5, with D perhaps TRBD1 (5 bases). CDR3 length equals 12 residues. CDR1 is MDHEN, CDR2 SYDVKM, per germline. V lost 10 bases to trimming and J lost 4 bases, with 13 bases between them. As DNA, the CDR3 is TGTGCCACCTTAGGGGTAGGAGAGACCCAGTACTTC. Residues: CATLGVGETQYF. The full variable domain, its missing parts supplied by reference TRBV28 and TRBJ2-5, is DVKVTQSSRYLVKRTGEKVFLECVQDMDHENMFWYRQDPGLGLRLIYFSYDVKMKEKGDIPEGYSVSREKKERFSLILESASTNQTSMYLCATLGVGETQYFGPGTRLLVL.

The genes are TRBV9 and TRBJ2-1; 11 bases align to TRBD2. V shed 3 bases, J shed 5 bases, and the junction held 4 bases outside the gene matches. Germline CDR1 is SGDLS and CDR2 is YYNGEE. The CDR3 runs 15 residues. The chain's CDR3 is CASSGGTSGNNEQFF. In DNA form, the CDR3 reads TGTGCCAGCAGCGGGGGGACTAGCGGTAACAATGAGCAGTTCTTC.

The V and J genes are TRBV21-1 and TRBJ2-1; the D call TRBD1 from the table was never checked on the DNA. TRBV21-1 is a recognized pseudogene. The CDR3 is made up of 16 amino acids. CDR3 protein: CASSMDRWAVDNEQFF. The CDR3 nucleotides are TGTGCCAGCAGCATGGACAGGTGGGCGGTTGACAATGAGCAGTTCTTC.

The V call is TRBV2, the J call TRBJ2-6; TRBD1 matches at 7 bases. Germline loops: CDR1 SNHLY, CDR2 FYNNEI. This CDR3 has 18 residues. Germline trimming cut 7 bases from V and 2 bases from J; bases unmatched to any gene: 14. In DNA form, the CDR3 reads TGTGCCAGCACCCCGGTAGAAGGGGGCCAGACTGGGGCCAACGTCCTGACTTTC. It encodes CASTPVEGGQTGANVLTF. Based on the CDR3 plus reference TRBV2 and TRBJ2-6, the full variable domain is EPEVTQTPSHQVTQMGQEVILRCVPISNHLYFYWYRQILGQKVEFLVSFYNNEISEKSEIFDDQFSVERPDGSNFTLKIRSTKLEDSAMYFCASTPVEGGQTGANVLTFGAGSRLTVL.